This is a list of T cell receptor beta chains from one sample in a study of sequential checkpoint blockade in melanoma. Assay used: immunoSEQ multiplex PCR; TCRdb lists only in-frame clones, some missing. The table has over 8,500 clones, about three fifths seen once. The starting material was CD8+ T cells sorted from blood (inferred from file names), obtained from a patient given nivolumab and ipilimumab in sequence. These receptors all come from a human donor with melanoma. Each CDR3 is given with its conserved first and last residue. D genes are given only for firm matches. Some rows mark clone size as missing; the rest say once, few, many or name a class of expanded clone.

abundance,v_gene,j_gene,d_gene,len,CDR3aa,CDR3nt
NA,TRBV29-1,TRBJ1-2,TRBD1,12,CSAETGGTGYTF,TGCAGCGCCGAGACAGGGGGAACTGGCTACACCTTC
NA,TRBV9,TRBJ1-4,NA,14,CASSPWELSEKLFF,TGTGCCAGCAGCCCTTGGGAGCTAAGTGAAAAACTGTTTTTT
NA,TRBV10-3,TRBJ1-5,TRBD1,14,CASNTGDSNQPQHF,TGTGCCAGCAATACAGGGGATAGCAATCAGCCCCAGCATTTT
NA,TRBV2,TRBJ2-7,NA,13,CASSLTTTYEQYF,TGTGCCAGCAGTCTGACTACTACCTACGAGCAGTACTTC
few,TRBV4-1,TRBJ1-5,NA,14,CASSQTPRGQPQHF,TGCGCCAGCAGCCAGACGCCTAGGGGTCAGCCCCAGCATTTT
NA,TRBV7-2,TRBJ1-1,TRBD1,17,CASSYLSGTGKNTEAFF,TGTGCCAGCAGCTACCTCTCCGGGACAGGGAAGAACACTGAAGCTTTCTTT
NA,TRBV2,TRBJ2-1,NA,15,CASSAATFSYNEQFF,TGTGCCAGCAGTGCGGCGACATTCTCCTACAATGAGCAGTTCTTC
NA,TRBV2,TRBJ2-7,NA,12,CASNLGPYEQYF,TGTGCCAGCAATCTCGGTCCCTACGAGCAGTACTTC
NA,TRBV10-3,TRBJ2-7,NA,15,CAISKKGDTTYEQYF,TGTGCCATCAGTAAAAAGGGGGACACCACCTACGAGCAGTACTTC
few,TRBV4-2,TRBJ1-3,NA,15,CASSQPRASGNTIYF,TGTGCCAGCAGCCAACCCAGGGCGTCTGGAAACACCATATATTTT
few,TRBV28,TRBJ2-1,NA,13,CASSSRGYNEQFF,TGTGCCAGCAGTTCCCGGGGCTACAATGAGCAGTTCTTC
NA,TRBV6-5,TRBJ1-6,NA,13,CASSYTLGSPLHF,TGTGCCAGCAGTTACACTCTCGGGTCACCCCTCCACTTT
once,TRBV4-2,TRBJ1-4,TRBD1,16,CASSDGPGQGNEKLFF,TGTGCCAGCAGCGACGGCCCGGGACAGGGAAATGAAAAACTGTTTTTT
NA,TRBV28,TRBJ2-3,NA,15,CASSISTGGTDTQYF,TGTGCCAGCAGTATATCGACAGGAGGCACAGATACGCAGTATTTT
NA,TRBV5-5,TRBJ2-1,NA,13,CASSLDKRNEQFF,TGTGCCAGCAGCTTGGATAAGCGCAATGAGCAGTTCTTC
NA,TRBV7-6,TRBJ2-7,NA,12,CASSLGGSEQYF,TGTGCCAGCAGCTTAGGTGGGAGCGAGCAGTACTTC
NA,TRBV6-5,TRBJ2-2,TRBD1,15,CASRVGQGFTGELFF,TGTGCCAGCAGGGTGGGACAGGGGTTTACCGGGGAGCTGTTTTTT
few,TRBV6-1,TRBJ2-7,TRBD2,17,CASSEARLAGDSYEQYF,TGTGCCAGCAGTGAAGCCCGACTAGCGGGGGACTCCTACGAGCAGTACTTC
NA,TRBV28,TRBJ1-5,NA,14,CASRGPESNQPQHF,TGTGCCAGCAGGGGGCCCGAGAGCAATCAGCCCCAGCATTTT
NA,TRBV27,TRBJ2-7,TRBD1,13,CASSFQGAHEQYF,TGTGCCAGCAGTTTCCAGGGGGCCCACGAGCAGTACTTC
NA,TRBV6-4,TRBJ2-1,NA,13,CASSDSPEGEQFF,TGTGCCAGCAGTGACTCTCCGGAGGGGGAGCAGTTCTTC
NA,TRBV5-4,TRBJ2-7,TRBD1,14,CASSGNRGIHEQYF,TGTGCCAGCAGCGGAAACAGGGGAATCCACGAGCAGTACTTC
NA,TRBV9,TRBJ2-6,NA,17,CASSAGQGSSGANVLTF,TGTGCCAGCAGTGCCGGGCAGGGAAGCTCTGGGGCCAACGTCCTGACTTTC
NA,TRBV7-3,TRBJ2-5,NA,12,CASSLMGGTQYF,TGTGCCAGCAGCTTAATGGGGGGAACCCAGTACTTC